Reported below is one T cell receptor beta chain. The V and J ends lost 6 bases and 6 bases, in that order; junction bases with no gene match: 9. The germline V gene encodes CDR1 MNHNS and CDR2 SASEGT. The CDR3 has 15 residues. The data originate from a study of beta chain features in type 1 diabetes. All of the isolated RNA was reverse transcribed, so expressed TCRB transcripts were sequenced. Clones were sequenced by immunoSEQ multiplex PCR, and TCRdb holds only the in-frame ones, with some missing. The sample yields 150,000 to 180,000 clones, 11% seen once. The chain couples TRBV6-1 to TRBJ2-5; TRBD1 aligns across 11 bases. The sequenced material came from central memory CD4+ T cells from blood. This TCR came from a man younger than 35 in good health. The CDR3 nucleotides are TGTGCCAGCAGCCCTGGACAGGGGGCGGTGAAGACCCAGTACTTC. It codes for CASSPGQGAVKTQYF.